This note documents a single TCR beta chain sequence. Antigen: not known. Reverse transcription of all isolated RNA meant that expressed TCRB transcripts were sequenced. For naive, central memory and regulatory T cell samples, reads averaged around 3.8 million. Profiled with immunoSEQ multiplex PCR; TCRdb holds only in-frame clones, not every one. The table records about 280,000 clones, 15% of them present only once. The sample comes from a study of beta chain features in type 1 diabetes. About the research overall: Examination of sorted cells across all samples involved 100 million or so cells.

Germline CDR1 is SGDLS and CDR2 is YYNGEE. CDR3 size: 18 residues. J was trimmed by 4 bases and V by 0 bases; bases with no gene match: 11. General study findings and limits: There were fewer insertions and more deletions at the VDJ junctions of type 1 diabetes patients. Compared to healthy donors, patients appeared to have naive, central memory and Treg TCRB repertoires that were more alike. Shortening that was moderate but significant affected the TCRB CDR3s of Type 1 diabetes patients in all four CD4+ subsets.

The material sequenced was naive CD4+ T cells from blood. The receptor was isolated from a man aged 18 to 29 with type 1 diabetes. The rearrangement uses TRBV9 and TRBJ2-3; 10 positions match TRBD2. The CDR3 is CASSVGILAGEAADTQYF. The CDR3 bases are TGTGCCAGCAGCGTAGGTATCCTAGCGGGAGAGGCGGCAGATACGCAGTATTTT.